This entry lists 32 T cell receptor beta chains sequenced from one sample in a study of blood T cell repertoires in COVID-19. Assay: immunoSEQ multiplex PCR; the TCRdb copy retains only in-frame clones and omits some. The table records roughly 250,000 clones, around 82% of them present only once. The source material was peripheral blood. These receptors all stem from a human donor with COVID-19, enrolled during active disease. The donor label of this sample is uncertain.

Here the CDR3 reads CASSEAEVGALTYEQYF. The CDR3 DNA reads as TGTGCCAGCAGTGAGGCGGAAGTCGGTGCCCTAACCTACGAGCAGTACTTC. This chain joins TRBV6-1 and TRBJ2-7; D gene uncertain. V lost 3 bases and J lost 2, with 20 bases in between. Germline lookup yields CDR1 MNHNS and CDR2 SASEGT. The CDR3 is made up of 17 amino acids.

The chain uses TRBV19 and TRBJ2-5, with 12 bases that match TRBD1. With 6 bases clipped from V and 6 bases from J, the junction kept 17 bases outside the gene matches. This CDR3 spans 18 amino acids. Looked up from germline, CDR1 is LNHDA and CDR2 is SQIVND (reference sequence). Written as DNA, the CDR3 is TGTGCCAGTAGGTCCGGGACAGGGGGCCTGGGGTTTTCGAAGACCCAGTACTTC. It specifies CASRSGTGGLGFSKTQYF.

V is TRBV10-2 and J is TRBJ1-1; 10 bases map to TRBD1. This CDR3 comprises 14 residues. Germline V gene sequence: CDR1 WSHSY, CDR2 SAAADI. V dropped 6 bases and J dropped 11; count of bases not matched to a gene: 12. CDR3 nucleotide sequence: TGCGCCAGCAGAACCGATTCAGGGACAGGGGCCGCTTTCTTT. This sequence encodes CASRTDSGTGAAFF.

The rearrangement joins TRBV12-3 or TRBV12-4 to TRBJ2-1, with D possibly matching TRBD2 (5 bases). The CDR3 sequence is 11 residues long. Trimming pared 3 bases from V and 12 bases from J, leaving 9 bases between. The CDR3 DNA reads as TGTGCCAGCAGTTTGGCGAGCGGGCAGTTCTTC. Translated: CASSLASGQFF.

The chain recombines TRBV6-6 with TRBJ1-5, with D possibly being TRBD1 (6 bases). V shed 6 bases and J shed 0 bases, with 12 bases lying between them. The germline V gene has CDR1 MNHNY and CDR2 SVGAGI (reference sequence). The CDR3 sequence is 15 residues long. The CDR3 region is CASSQAGDSNQPQHF. As DNA, the CDR3 is TGTGCCAGCAGCCAGGCAGGGGATAGCAATCAGCCCCAGCATTTT.

The chain has TRBV6-5 and TRBJ1-5; 8 nucleotides agree with TRBD1. The CDR3 spans 15 residues. Trimming removed 8 bases from V and 7 bases from J; junction bases left unmatched: 13. CDR1 and CDR2 (germline): MNHEY, SVGAGI. CDR3: CASSPGGAAVQPQHF. In DNA form, the CDR3 reads TGTGCCAGCTCTCCAGGGGGCGCGGCCGTGCAGCCCCAGCATTTT.

The V and J genes are TRBV7-3 and TRBJ1-1; D is perhaps TRBD1 (6 bases). Trimming took 0 bases from V and 6 from J, leaving 8 bases between them. The CDR3 loop spans 13 amino acids. Germline loops: CDR1 SGHTA, CDR2 FQGTGA. CDR3 protein: CASSLTGTSEAFF. The CDR3, as DNA: TGTGCCAGCAGCTTAACCGGGACATCTGAAGCTTTCTTT.

This rearrangement joins TRBV9 to TRBJ1-1; D gene unclear. This CDR3 spans 15 amino acids. CDR1 and CDR2 (germline): SGDLS, YYNGEE. Trimming cost V 0 bases and J 4 bases, with 13 bases left between them. For the CDR3, the DNA is TGTGCCAGCAGCGTAGGTCCAGGTCGGGGCACTGAAGCTTTCTTT. Protein product: CASSVGPGRGTEAFF. The complete variable domain, with remaining parts taken from reference TRBV9 and TRBJ1-1, reads DSGVTQTPKHLITATGQRVTLRCSPRSGDLSVYWYQQSLDQGLQFLIQYYNGEERAKGNILERFSAQQFPDLHSELNLSSLELGDSALYFCASSVGPGRGTEAFFGQGTRLTVV.

This rearrangement joins TRBV12-3 or TRBV12-4 to TRBJ1-4, with D possibly matching TRBD1 (6 bases). V lost 7 bases to trimming and J lost 8 bases, with 14 bases between them. CDR3 size: 13 residues. As DNA, the CDR3 is TGTGCCAGCACGTCAGGGGACCGCGAAAAACTGTTTTTT. Its translation: CASTSGDREKLFF.

V is TRBV19 and J is TRBJ1-2; no firm D call. Germline V gene data show CDR1 as LNHDA and CDR2 as SQIVND (reference sequence). The CDR3 is 14 residues long. Trimming left V 5 bases short and J 8 bases short, with 18 bases between. The CDR3: CASSQTGVEVGYTF. The CDR3 DNA follows: TGTGCCAGTAGTCAGACCGGGGTAGAAGTCGGCTACACCTTC.

J is TRBJ1-3 and V is TRBV7-8, with D tentatively TRBD1 (5 bases). Between the trimmed V and J ends, which lost 6 bases and 4 bases, there was a span of 16 bases. In germline, CDR1 is SGHVS, CDR2 FQNEAQ. The CDR3 loop spans 15 amino acids. The CDR3 protein is CASSSNLHRGNTIYF. CDR3 DNA sequence: TGTGCCAGCAGTTCTAATCTTCACAGGGGAAACACCATATATTTT.

The chain employs TRBV28 and TRBJ1-5, with a tentative D call TRBD1 (5 bases). Looked up from germline, CDR1 is MDHEN and CDR2 is SYDVKM. The CDR3 consists of 12 residues. The germline V and J ends were trimmed by 6 bases and 3 bases, with 6 bases remaining between them. Here the CDR3 DNA reads TGTGCCAGCAGACAGGCCAATCAGCCCCAGCATTTT. Amino acids: CASRQANQPQHF.

V and J are TRBV19 and TRBJ1-1; D is perhaps TRBD1 (6 bases). Trimming removed 6 bases at V and 2 bases at J, with 13 bases between. Germline-derived CDR1 and CDR2 are LNHDA and SQIVND (reference sequence). This CDR3 spans 14 amino acids. CDR3 sequence (DNA): TGTGCCAGTAGAGAACAGGGCCCTAACACTGAAGCTTTCTTT. The encoded protein is CASREQGPNTEAFF.

This sequence joins TRBV27 and TRBJ2-7, with D perhaps matching TRBD1 (6 bases). The CDR3 extends over 19 amino acids. V was shortened by 2 bases and J by 0 bases, with 23 bases between the two germline ends. Germline assignment: CDR1 MNHEY and CDR2 SMNVEV (reference sequence). The CDR3, as DNA: TGTGCCAGCAGTTTACGGGGAAACTCCCGGGACACGAGCTCCTACGAGCAGTACTTC. This translates into CASSLRGNSRDTSSYEQYF.

CDR3: CASSGASGRIDTQYF. CDR3 nucleotides: TGTGCCAGCAGTGGGGCTAGCGGGAGGATAGATACGCAGTATTTT. The J gene is TRBJ2-3, the V gene TRBV2; 11 nucleotides line up with TRBD2. Germline V gene sequence: CDR1 SNHLY, CDR2 FYNNEI. J gave up 5 bases and V 4 bases, and 5 bases lay outside the gene matches. The CDR3 has 15 residues.

In its sample, this clone was seen once. J is TRBJ1-3 and V is TRBV28; the D gene is possibly TRBD1 (6 bases). CDR1 is MDHEN, CDR2 SYDVKM, per germline. Deletions cut 2 bases from V and 4 bases from J, with 15 bases between. There are 16 residues in the CDR3. CDR3 region: CASSLGGSLDGNTIYF. The CDR3 bases are TGTGCCAGCAGTTTAGGGGGCAGTCTTGACGGAAACACCATATATTTT.

This chain connects TRBV11-2 to TRBJ2-7, with 10 bases identical to TRBD1. Per germline, CDR1 SGHAT and CDR2 FQNNGV. V trimming: 3 bases; J trimming: 5 bases; junction bases outside the gene matches: 7. The CDR3 has 15 residues. The CDR3 DNA reads TGTGCCAGCAGCTTGGACAGGGGGACAGACGACGAGCAGTACTTC. Translated, it gives CASSLDRGTDDEQYF.

The sample holds one count of this clone. This rearrangement joins TRBV11-3 to TRBJ2-7; D may be TRBD2 (6 bases). Per the germline V gene, CDR1 is SGHNT and CDR2 is YENEEA. V was cut by 5 bases and J by 5 bases, with 13 bases left in between. The CDR3 runs 13 residues. The CDR3 reads CASSLGRIHEQYF. DNA for the CDR3: TGTGCCAGCAGCCTCGGGAGAATCCACGAGCAGTACTTC.

The chain recombines TRBV19 with TRBJ1-5, with D unresolved. CDR1 LNHDA and CDR2 SQIVND come from the germline V gene (reference sequence). The CDR3 sequence is 15 residues long. Trimming left V 0 bases short and J 1 base short, with 7 bases between. CDR3 in amino acids: CASSIDGGSNQPQHF. The CDR3 DNA reads TGTGCCAGTAGTATAGATGGTGGCAGCAATCAGCCCCAGCATTTT.

The chain is built from TRBV7-2 and TRBJ2-3; 10 bases agree with TRBD2. Germline CDR1 and CDR2: SGHTA and FQGNSA. The CDR3 has 15 residues. V lost 7 bases and J lost 4; bases outside the gene matches: 8. CDR3 sequence reads: CASMDGTSEADTQYF. As DNA, the CDR3 is TGTGCCAGCATGGATGGGACTAGCGAAGCAGATACGCAGTATTTT.

The chain couples TRBV7-8 to TRBJ1-1; TRBD1 matches at 8 bases. This CDR3 contains 13 residues. CDR1 is SGHVS, CDR2 FQNEAQ, per germline. Trimming took 5 bases from V and 6 from J; bases not matched to a gene: 5. The DNA for the CDR3 is TGTGCCAGCAGCAGCGCAGGGGGCTCTGAAGCTTTCTTT. It encodes CASSSAGGSEAFF.

The chain has TRBV2 and TRBJ1-5; 8 nucleotides match TRBD1. Germline V lookup: CDR1 SNHLY, CDR2 FYNNEI. V shed 4 bases and J 2 bases; nucleotides not matched to a gene: 4. This CDR3 region has 15 residues. The CDR3 DNA reads TGTGCCAGCAGTGTGGACAGGGCGGGCAATCAGCCCCAGCATTTT. Protein: CASSVDRAGNQPQHF.

This chain uses TRBV19 with TRBJ1-5, with 9 bases identical to TRBD1. This CDR3 has 14 amino acids. V was pared by 8 bases and J by 1 base, with 3 bases of the junction left unmatched. Germline-derived CDR1 and CDR2 are LNHDA and SQIVND (reference sequence). The chain's CDR3 is CASRTGGSNQPQHF. CDR3 coding DNA: TGTGCCAGTCGTACAGGGGGCAGCAATCAGCCCCAGCATTTT.

The V and J genes are TRBV7-2 and TRBJ1-6; D possibly corresponds to TRBD1 (5 bases). Trimming took 3 bases from V and 10 from J, leaving 13 bases between them. This CDR3 region has 14 residues. Looked up from germline, CDR1 is SGHTA and CDR2 is FQGNSA. CDR3 nucleotides: TGTGCCAGCAGCTTCGGGGGTTTTGGATCACCCCTCCACTTT. Its protein is CASSFGGFGSPLHF.

The chain couples TRBV7-3 to TRBJ2-1, with a weak D call TRBD2 (5 bases). The V and J ends lost 1 base and 3 bases respectively, with 10 bases between them. This CDR3 region has 15 residues. From germline, CDR1 is SGHTA and CDR2 FQGTGA. The CDR3 DNA follows: TGTGCCAGCAGCTTAATGCCAGCGGACTACAATGAGCAGTTCTTC. As protein: CASSLMPADYNEQFF. The complete variable domain, with remaining parts taken from reference TRBV7-3 and TRBJ2-1, reads GAGVSQTPSNKVTEKGKYVELRCDPISGHTALYWYRQSLGQGPEFLIYFQGTGAADDSGLPNDRFFAVRPEGSVSTLKIQRTERGDSAVYLCASSLMPADYNEQFFGPGTRLTVL.

CDR3 sequence (DNA): TGTGCCAGTAGTATCCCACCCTCTATCCAGCCCCAGCATTTT. Translated: CASSIPPSIQPQHF. This rearrangement joins TRBV19 to TRBJ1-5, with D unclear. Germline V lookup: CDR1 LNHDA, CDR2 SQIVND (reference sequence). V lost 3 bases and J 7 bases, leaving 13 bases between the germline ends. The CDR3 is 14 residues long.

The chain's CDR3 is CASNVRTGHQPQHF. The CDR3 nucleotides are TGTGCCAGCAACGTCCGGACAGGGCATCAGCCCCAGCATTTT. The chain is built from TRBV5-6 and TRBJ1-5; TRBD1 agrees at 8 bases. This CDR3 has 14 residues. Trimming removed 6 bases from V and 5 bases from J; junction bases left unmatched: 7. Looked up from germline, CDR1 is SGHDT and CDR2 is YYEEEE.

As for this clone: The same CDR3 arises from other DNA sequences in this sample as well. CDR3 nucleotide sequence: TGTGCCAGCAGTTCGCGTAGCGTACACCAAGAGACCCAGTACTTC. Protein sequence: CASSSRSVHQETQYF. The chain couples TRBV27 to TRBJ2-5; D possibly corresponds to TRBD2 (5 bases). The CDR3 totals 15 residues. Germline values: CDR1 MNHEY, CDR2 SMNVEV (reference sequence). The ends were cut back, 4 bases at V and 0 bases at J, with 12 bases in the middle.

This chain links TRBV7-2 with TRBJ1-5; 7 bases line up with TRBD1. Germline V gene lookup returns CDR1 SGHTA and CDR2 FQGNSA. The V segment lost 1 base and the J segment 5 bases; nucleotides outside the gene matches: 5. The CDR3 consists of 15 residues. The CDR3 nucleotides are TGTGCCAGCAGCTTAGGACAGGGCGTGCATCAGCCCCAGCATTTT. Translated: CASSLGQGVHQPQHF.

This clone was seen a single time. The rearrangement uses TRBV4-1 and TRBJ2-1; 7 bases fit TRBD2. The CDR3 covers 21 residues. Unmatched junction bases numbered 19, after V lost 0 bases and J lost 2 bases. Germline CDR1 MGHRA, CDR2 YSYEKL. DNA of the CDR3: TGCGCCAGCAGCCAAGACCTCCCCCACGCGGCTAGCGGAAAAACCTACAATGAGCAGTTCTTC. Amino acids: CASSQDLPHAASGKTYNEQFF.

J is TRBJ2-5 and V is TRBV27; TRBD1 matches at 7 bases. Looked up from germline, CDR1 is MNHEY and CDR2 is SMNVEV (reference sequence). J gave up 1 base and V 5 bases, and 1 base lay outside the gene matches. This CDR3 is 13 amino acids long. DNA for the CDR3: TGTGCCAGCAGTCGACAGGGCCAAGAGACCCAGTACTTC. It yields the protein CASSRQGQETQYF.

The chain carries TRBV27 and TRBJ1-2; the D is unclear. Germline CDR1 reads MNHEY; CDR2 reads SMNVEV (reference sequence). The V end was cut by 7 bases, the J end by 1 base, with 19 bases between. This CDR3 contains 16 residues. The CDR3 coding sequence is TGTGCCAGCACCTCGTTGCAGGCCTCCTTTAACTATGGCTACACCTTC. This codes for CASTSLQASFNYGYTF.